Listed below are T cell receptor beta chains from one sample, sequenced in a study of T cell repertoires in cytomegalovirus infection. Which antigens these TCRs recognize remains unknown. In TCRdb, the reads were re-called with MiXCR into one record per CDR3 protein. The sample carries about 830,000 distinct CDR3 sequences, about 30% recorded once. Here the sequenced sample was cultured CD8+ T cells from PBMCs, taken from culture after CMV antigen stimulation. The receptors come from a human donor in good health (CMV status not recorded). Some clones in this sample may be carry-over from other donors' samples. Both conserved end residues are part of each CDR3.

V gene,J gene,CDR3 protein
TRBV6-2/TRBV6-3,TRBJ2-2,CASSSLPGLQTGELFF
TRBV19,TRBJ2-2,CASRWLTNTGELFF
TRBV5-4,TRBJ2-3,CAVGAAGWKTDTQYF
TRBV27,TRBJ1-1,CASRTDALNTEAFF
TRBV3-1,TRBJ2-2,CASSPNLGGAGELFF
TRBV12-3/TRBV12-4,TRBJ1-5,CASQWVRGQPQHF
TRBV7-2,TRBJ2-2,CASSRWGWELFF
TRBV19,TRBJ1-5,CASSINSLVNQPQHF
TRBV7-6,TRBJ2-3,CASSSPRPIADSTDTQYF
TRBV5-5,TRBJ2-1,CASRKTEERINEQFF
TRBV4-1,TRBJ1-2,CASSQDIGPAGYTF
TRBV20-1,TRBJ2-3,CSARGNGGPGDTQYF
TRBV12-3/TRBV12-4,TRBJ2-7,CASTAGDSIPYEQYF
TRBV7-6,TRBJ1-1,CASSLRPNAMNTEAFF
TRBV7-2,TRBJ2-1,CASSFTVIRNEQFF
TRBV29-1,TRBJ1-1,CSVAVVRATNTEAFF
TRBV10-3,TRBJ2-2,CAIRSGAPGELFF
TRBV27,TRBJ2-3,CASSRRQGSTDTQYF
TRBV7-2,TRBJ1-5,CASGQPQHF
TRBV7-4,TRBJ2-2,CVSSQSPYSGAEDNTGELFF
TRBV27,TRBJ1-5,CASSYGAGLRPQHF
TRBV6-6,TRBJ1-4,CASRRDRGRGTNEKLFF
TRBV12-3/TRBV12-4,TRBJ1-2,CASSLRGGYGYTF
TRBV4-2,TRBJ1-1,CASSPLWGQLNTEAFF
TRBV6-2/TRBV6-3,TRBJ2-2,CASSLAGGTYTGELFF
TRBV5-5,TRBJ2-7,CASSLGGHEQYF
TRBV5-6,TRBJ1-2,CASSGGQPSNYGYTF
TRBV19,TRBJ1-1,CASSTTGYTEAFF